This entry lists 28 T cell receptor beta chains sequenced from one sample in a study of blood T cell repertoires in COVID-19. Here immunoSEQ multiplex PCR was the method, and the copy in TCRdb shows in-frame clones only, minus some. The sample has 200,000 to 250,000 clones; just under 90% are singletons. Source material: peripheral blood. These receptors originate from a man aged 25 to 45 with COVID-19, enrolled during active disease.

Points on this clone: A read error may account for a junction end that differs from germline. This chain connects TRBV2 to TRBJ1-5, with 10 bases that match TRBD1. The CDR3 spans 15 residues. Looked up from germline, CDR1 is SNHLY and CDR2 is FYNNEI. The CDR3 protein is CASREDRGLNQPQHF. CDR3 bases: TGTGCCAGCAGGGAAGACAGGGGGCTGAATCAGCCCCAGCATTTT.

The rearrangement joins TRBV19 to TRBJ2-7, with a tentative D call TRBD1 (6 bases). V lost 5 bases and J lost 3, with 20 bases in between. The germline V gene encodes CDR1 LNHDA and CDR2 SQIVND (reference sequence). The CDR3 is 16 amino acids. The CDR3 here is CASSSDSRGTHYEQYF. As DNA, the CDR3 is TGTGCCAGTAGTTCCGACTCAAGGGGGACGCACTACGAGCAGTACTTC.

The chain uses TRBV5-5 and TRBJ2-7, with TRBD2 matching 13 bases. This CDR3 spans 16 amino acids. V was clipped by 4 bases and J by 7 bases; unmatched bases: 11. Germline CDR1 is SGHKS and CDR2 is YYEKEE (reference sequence). Written as DNA, the CDR3 is TGTGCCAGCAGCCCCTACGGACTAGCGGGAGAAGAAGAGCAGTACTTC. Translated, it gives CASSPYGLAGEEEQYF.

As for this clone: An end of the junction does not agree with germline; a read error may underlie this. This rearrangement joins TRBV20-1 to TRBJ1-1; TRBD1 is a possible D gene (5 bases). CDR1 DFQATT and CDR2 SNEGSKA come from the germline V gene (reference sequence). The CDR3 consists of 13 residues. DNA for the CDR3: TGCAGTGCTAGTGAGGGGCTGAAGACTGAAGCTTTCTTT. It codes for CSASEGLKTEAFF.

The chain employs TRBV30 and TRBJ2-7, with TRBD2 identical over 9 bases. Germline lookup yields CDR1 GTSNPN and CDR2 SVGIG (reference sequence). CDR3 size: 15 residues. The trim removed 2 bases at V and 4 bases at J, leaving 9 bases unmatched. CDR3 coding DNA: TGTGCCTGGAGTCGAGCCGGACTAGCGATTTACGAGCAGTACTTC. Protein: CAWSRAGLAIYEQYF.

The chain has TRBV2 and TRBJ1-3; TRBD1 aligns across 7 bases. CDR3 length: 13 amino acids. With V trimmed by 9 bases and J by 5 bases, 7 bases remained unmatched. CDR1 and CDR2 from the germline V gene are SNHLY and FYNNEI. The CDR3 sequence: CARQGSGRNTIYF. The CDR3 nucleotides are TGTGCCAGACAGGGGTCTGGGAGAAACACCATATATTTT. Drawing the rest from reference TRBV2 and TRBJ1-3, the complete variable domain is EPEVTQTPSHQVTQMGQEVILRCVPISNHLYFYWYRQILGQKVEFLVSFYNNEISEKSEIFDDQFSVERPDGSNFTLKIRSTKLEDSAMYFCARQGSGRNTIYFGEGSWLTVV.

J is TRBJ1-2 and V is TRBV7-2; D may be TRBD1 (5 bases). This CDR3 is built from 15 residues. The V end was cut by 2 bases, the J end by 4 bases, with 14 bases between. From germline, CDR1 is SGHTA and CDR2 FQGNSA. This CDR3 is CASSLRGISFYGYTF. Here the CDR3 DNA reads TGTGCCAGCAGCTTAAGGGGTATCAGTTTCTATGGCTACACCTTC.

Sample share makes this clone medium-sized (0.01 to 0.1%). The V call is TRBV12-3 or TRBV12-4, the J call TRBJ2-3, with TRBD2 identical over 9 bases. This CDR3 region has 13 residues. Losses at the gene ends were 7 bases for V and 8 bases for J; bases not matched to a gene: 7. The CDR3 nucleotides read TGTGCCAGCACTTCGGCGGGAGGGGGTACGCAGTATTTT. Translation: CASTSAGGGTQYF.

The genes are TRBV7-9 and TRBJ2-5, with 7 bases that match TRBD2. V gave up 11 bases and J gave up 0 bases; unmatched junction bases: 3. The germline gives CDR1 SEHNR, CDR2 FQNEAQ (reference sequence). This CDR3 is built from 12 residues. The CDR3 DNA reads as TGTGCCGGGGGGGAGTACCAAGAGACCCAGTACTTC. This translates into CAGGEYQETQYF.

J is TRBJ2-7 and V is TRBV4-2; D perhaps matches TRBD2 (5 bases). The CDR3 is 16 amino acids. V was pared by 0 bases and J by 0 bases, with 12 bases between. Germline V gives CDR1 LGHNA, CDR2 YNFKEQ. The CDR3 DNA is TGTGCCAGCAGCCAAGATAGTGGCGGGCGCTCCTACGAGCAGTACTTC. This translates into CASSQDSGGRSYEQYF.

This rearrangement joins TRBV18 to TRBJ1-1; a weak D match, TRBD1 (6 bases). V was trimmed by 6 bases and J by 1 base, leaving 9 bases between them. CDR1 and CDR2 (germline): KGHSH, LQKENI. The CDR3 consists of 13 residues. The CDR3 DNA follows: TGTGCCAGCTCCCGGGGGGCGAACACTGAAGCTTTCTTT. The encoded protein is CASSRGANTEAFF.

CDR3 amino acids: CASSSSGTGASSNQPQHF. In DNA form, the CDR3 reads TGTGCCAGCAGCTCGTCCGGGACAGGGGCCTCTAGCAATCAGCCCCAGCATTTT. The chain carries TRBV7-2 and TRBJ1-5; TRBD1 aligns across 10 bases. Germline V gene lookup returns CDR1 SGHTA and CDR2 FQGNSA. After removal of 4 bases from V and 0 bases from J, the junction contained 9 bases not matched to a gene. The CDR3 sequence is 18 residues long.

The chain joins TRBV4-3 to TRBJ2-1, with D maybe TRBD1 (5 bases). This CDR3 is 15 amino acids long. The germline V gene encodes CDR1 LGHNA and CDR2 YSLEER. The ends were cut back, 0 bases at V and 2 bases at J, with 8 bases in the middle. The CDR3: CASSQELGPYNEQFF. The CDR3 coding sequence is TGCGCCAGCAGCCAAGAGCTGGGGCCCTACAATGAGCAGTTCTTC.

V usage is TRBV21-1 and J usage is TRBJ2-7; the table names TRBD2, a call not compared with the DNA. TRBV21-1 is deemed a pseudogene. The length of the CDR3 is 15 residues. The CDR3 protein is CASSNGLAGAYEQYF. The CDR3 nucleotides are TGTGCCAGCAGCAATGGACTAGCGGGGGCCTACGAGCAGTACTTC.

The chain joins TRBV28 to TRBJ2-7; D is perhaps TRBD2 (6 bases). Germline-derived CDR1 and CDR2 are MDHEN and SYDVKM. The CDR3 extends over 14 amino acids. V was shortened by 9 bases and J by 4 bases, with 19 bases between the two germline ends. The CDR3 nucleotides are TGTGCCAGTAGCTGGAGGACTATTGGGTACGAGCAGTACTTC. Translated: CASSWRTIGYEQYF.

CDR3 nucleotide sequence: TGTGCCAGCAGCCTAGGACAGACCAAAGGATATGGCTACACCTTC. This encodes CASSLGQTKGYGYTF. V and J are TRBV5-5 and TRBJ1-2; maybe TRBD1 (6 bases). Germline lookup yields CDR1 SGHKS and CDR2 YYEKEE (reference sequence). V shed 4 bases and J shed 5 bases, with 18 bases lying between them. This CDR3 region has 15 residues.

The chain joins TRBV9 to TRBJ1-1, with 8 bases matching TRBD1. The CDR3 is 16 residues long. V was clipped by 1 base and J by 8 bases; unmatched bases: 13. Germline lookup yields CDR1 SGDLS and CDR2 YYNGEE. CDR3 amino acids: CASSVWAGTGDEEAFF. Here the CDR3 DNA reads TGTGCCAGCAGCGTATGGGCCGGGACAGGCGACGAGGAAGCTTTCTTT.

This clone was detected once. The chain recombines TRBV9 with TRBJ2-6; 9 positions agree with TRBD2. This CDR3 has 19 amino acids. V shed 0 bases, J shed 0 bases, and the junction held 7 bases outside the gene matches. The V gene's germline CDR1 is SGDLS and CDR2 YYNGEE. Written as DNA, the CDR3 is TGTGCCAGCAGCGTAGGAATTAGCGGGGGTCTCTCTGGGGCCAACGTCCTGACTTTC. Encoded protein: CASSVGISGGLSGANVLTF.

This clone was seen a handful of times. The genes are TRBV2 and TRBJ1-4; 11 nucleotides match TRBD1. Germline lookup yields CDR1 SNHLY and CDR2 FYNNEI. The CDR3 is 14 amino acids. The ends lost 7 bases at V and 8 bases at J; junction bases unmatched: 6. The CDR3 region has the DNA TGTGCCAGCACCGGACAGGGGGCCGAGGAAAAACTGTTTTTT. Translating it yields CASTGQGAEEKLFF.

J is TRBJ2-7 and V is TRBV19; perhaps TRBD2 as D (7 bases). This CDR3 region has 18 residues. CDR1 and CDR2 (germline): LNHDA, SQIVND (reference sequence). V lost 6 bases to trimming and J lost 2 bases, with 26 bases between them. CDR3 protein: CASRVYPGRGGGTYEQYF. The CDR3 DNA follows: TGTGCCAGTAGAGTATATCCAGGTCGCGGGGGCGGCACCTACGAGCAGTACTTC.

V usage is TRBV15 and J usage is TRBJ2-1; 7 nucleotides align to TRBD1. Germline lookup yields CDR1 LNHNV and CDR2 YYDKDF (reference sequence). J was trimmed by 7 bases and V by 0 bases; bases with no gene match: 0. The length of the CDR3 is 13 residues. The CDR3 DNA is TGTGCCACCAGCAGAGACAGGGGGAATGAGCAGTTCTTC. Its translation: CATSRDRGNEQFF.

The chain recombines TRBV11-3 with TRBJ2-1, with D tentatively TRBD2 (5 bases). CDR3 length equals 15 residues. V was cut by 3 bases and J by 7 bases, with 16 bases left in between. The germline gives CDR1 SGHNT, CDR2 YENEEA. The CDR3 loop is CASSLSGEPENEQFF. The CDR3 region has the DNA TGTGCCAGCAGCTTGAGCGGCGAACCCGAGAATGAGCAGTTCTTC.

This sequence joins TRBV18 and TRBJ2-7; D might be TRBD2 (5 bases). This CDR3 has 16 amino acids. Germline V gene lookup returns CDR1 KGHSH and CDR2 LQKENI. Trimming stripped 3 bases from V and 1 base from J, with 16 bases between. Written as DNA, the CDR3 is TGTGCCAGCTCACCCCAAGGAGGTGGCTTTTCCTACGAGCAGTACTTC. Translation: CASSPQGGGFSYEQYF.

The chain is built from TRBV19 and TRBJ1-5; D remains unclear. Trimming left V 6 bases short and J 10 bases short, with 13 bases between. CDR1 is LNHDA, CDR2 SQIVND, per germline (reference sequence). The CDR3 contains 12 residues. The CDR3 here is CASSLAAGPQHF. CDR3 nucleotides: TGTGCCAGTAGCTTGGCGGCTGGTCCCCAGCATTTT.

V and J are TRBV19 and TRBJ2-3, with 9 bases fitting TRBD1. The CDR3 runs to 15 residues. Germline loops: CDR1 LNHDA, CDR2 SQIVND (reference sequence). V was pared by 1 base and J by 8 bases, with 7 bases of the junction left unmatched. Here the CDR3 reads CASSIGDRDVGTQYF. As DNA, the CDR3 is TGTGCCAGTAGTATAGGGGACAGGGATGTTGGTACGCAGTATTTT.

The chain joins TRBV6-6 to TRBJ1-1, with 9 bases matching TRBD1. The CDR3 has 14 residues. The V gene's germline CDR1 is MNHNY and CDR2 SVGAGI (reference sequence). V shed 4 bases and J 4 bases; nucleotides not matched to a gene: 4. The CDR3 sequence: CASSLQGAGTEAFF. The DNA for the CDR3 is TGTGCCAGCAGTTTACAGGGGGCCGGCACTGAAGCTTTCTTT.

The chain recombines TRBV6-4 with TRBJ2-7; D is perhaps TRBD1 (8 bases). V gave up 5 bases and J gave up 6 bases, with 17 bases separating them. This CDR3 contains 14 residues. Germline V gives CDR1 MRHNA, CDR2 SNTAGT. CDR3 region: CASSLWTGRGEQYF. The CDR3 nucleotides read TGTGCCAGCAGTCTTTGGACAGGGAGGGGCGAGCAGTACTTC.

The rearrangement uses TRBV9 and TRBJ2-6; 9 bases match TRBD1. The CDR3 contains 16 residues. From germline, CDR1 is SGDLS and CDR2 YYNGEE. Trimming at V came to 2 bases and at J to 3 bases, leaving 3 bases not matched to a gene. The CDR3: CASSVGQGFGANVLTF. DNA for the CDR3: TGTGCCAGCAGCGTCGGACAGGGGTTTGGGGCCAACGTCCTGACTTTC.